This T cell receptor beta chain was observed in a study of memory CD8 T cells in hepatitis C reinfection. The wider study: A couple of donors cleared primary HCV but became chronic after reinfection. Between 55 and 20 weeks before reinfection detection, pre-reinfection samples were drawn.

The protocol was immunoSEQ multiplex PCR, while the TCRdb copy is restricted to in-frame clones and leaves out a portion. The sample yields 45,000 to 55,000 clones, nearly 90% seen once. Germline V gene data show CDR1 as SGHTS and CDR2 as YDEGEE. CDR3 size: 15 residues. V gave up 1 base and J gave up 6 bases, with 14 bases separating them. Time point defined: pre-reinfection, 55 to 20 weeks before reinfection detection. Sorted cells were sequenced directly ex vivo without any in vitro expansion. The sequence came from a man in his late teens or twenties with hepatitis C virus infection. This rearrangement joins TRBV5-8 to TRBJ2-1; maybe TRBD2 (5 bases). Sequenced input: naive CD8+ T cells sorted from blood. CDR3 sequence reads: CASSLWQDGINEQFF. CDR3 nucleotide sequence: TGTGCCAGCAGCTTGTGGCAGGACGGGATCAATGAGCAGTTCTTC.